This T cell receptor beta chain was captured in a study of T cells after yellow fever vaccination (dated by TCRdb to between 2019 and 2020). At the level of the whole study: The SMART-Seq v4 Ultra Low Input RNA kit was used to prepare libraries from fractions with low cell numbers. Blood samples were taken at several timepoints before and after primary and secondary immunization, and bulk PBMC replicates and cell subsets were isolated. Two healthy male donors, one aged 18 to 29 and one aged 30 to 40 years, made up the cohort. To follow T-cell clones before and after both primary and booster YFV17D yellow fever vaccination, bulk TCR alpha and beta repertoires underwent longitudinal sequencing.

The germline V gene (reference sequence) supplies CDR1 SEHNR and CDR2 FQNEAQ. V loses 8 bases, J loses 0 bases, and the germline ends lie 17 bases apart. The CDR3 numbers 17 residues from cysteine through phenylalanine. Only the CDR3 DNA is retained, 51 bases long and in frame from the first base. The meaning of the sample's treatment or condition label: live attenuated yellow fever vaccine strain. A standard Ficoll-Paque protocol was used to isolate PBMCs from peripheral blood. Epitope-specific CD8 T cells were sorted with a dextramer loaded with the yellow fever NS4B epitope peptide, together with anti-CD3 and anti-CD8 staining. TriZol was used to extract RNA from bulk PBMCs, from CD4 and CD8 fractions, and from dextramer-positive and dextramer-negative fractions. In regard to this clonotype: The record has no base qualities; no much larger clone is one base away.

The paper's findings and limits, for the study overall: A small share of clonotypes was detected in both CD4 and CD8 compartments, with the overlap likely arising from convergent recombination. Because only two donors were included in the study, the extent to which the findings can be generalized is limited. Computational filtering was needed because FACS-sorted repertoires could contain abundant contaminating clonotypes from the bulk population. The secondary T-cell response was weaker than the primary response but faster, peaking on day 5 instead of day 15. Most clones expanded after primary vaccination were re-detected after the booster (approximately 95% of CD4 and roughly 87% of CD8), suggesting broad memory maintenance.

TCR cDNA was made using 5'RACE template switching, a step that added a universal primer site and unique molecular identifiers. cDNA synthesis was primed from both the TCR alpha and TCR beta constant segments. Two PCR steps were used to amplify libraries, with sample barcodes and sequencing adapters being added in the second step. Libraries were sequenced on Illumina HiSeq 2500 (2x100 bp) or NovaSeq (2x150 bp). The study's own analysis went as follows. Demultiplexing of reads and collapsing into UMI consensus sequences were performed with MIGEC, and V(D)J alignment was carried out with MiXCR. Clonotypes responding to the vaccine were identified with edgeR on replicate PBMC samples, with the criteria of FDR below 0.01 and a log2 fold change above 5 up to day 15. Bulk clonotypes were assigned CD4 or CD8 identity according to which sequenced CD4 or CD8 repertoire held them at higher abundance. A clonotype counted as NS4B-specific if enriched at least 10-fold in dextramer-positive versus dextramer-negative fractions, with CD4-biased clonotypes left out. TCRdb reanalyzed the raw reads on its own, using fastp at Q25 for trimming and MiXCR for clone calling, and kept in-frame beta chains. Records with the same CDR3 protein are collapsed into one entry carrying the most frequent genes and DNA. These V and J calls derive from TCRdb rather than the authors' analysis. This sample has 40,000 to 55,000 distinct CDR3 sequences in its table, and 6.5% to 8.5% of those were observed once. The top ten clones comprise 24% of the sample.

The rearrangement joined TRBV7-9 to TRBJ1-6; TRBD1 is possibly the D segment (6 matching bases). The receptor comes from a man in his late teens or twenties who received the YFV17D yellow fever vaccine. The sequencing used CD8+ T cells not binding an NS4B(214-222) dextramer, sorted from PBMCs, collected about 41 days after the first yellow fever vaccination. The sample's cell subset or site label, in plain terms: NS4B epitope dextramer-negative CD8 T cells. The CDR3 sequence is CASWGPELLSYNSPLHF. In nucleotides, the sequence is TGTGCCAGCTGGGGGCCCGAACTACTCTCCTATAATTCACCCCTCCACTTT. The full variable domain, completed from the reference TRBV7-9 and TRBJ1-6 proteins outside the CDR3, reads DTGVSQNPRHKITKRGQNVTFRCDPISEHNRLYWYRQTLGQGPEFLTYFQNEAQLEKSRLLSDRFSAERPKGSFSTLEIQRTEQGDSAMYLCASWGPELLSYNSPLHFGNGTRLTVT.